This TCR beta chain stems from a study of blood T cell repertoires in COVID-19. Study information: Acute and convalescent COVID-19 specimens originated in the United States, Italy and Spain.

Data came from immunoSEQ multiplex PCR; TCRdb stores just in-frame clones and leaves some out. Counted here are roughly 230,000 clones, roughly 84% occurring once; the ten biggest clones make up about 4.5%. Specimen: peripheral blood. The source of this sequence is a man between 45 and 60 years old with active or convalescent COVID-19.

In DNA form, the CDR3 reads TGCGCCAGCAGCTCCGGACAGGGGCGGTACAATGAGCAGTTCTTC. Protein: CASSSGQGRYNEQFF. This chain links TRBV5-1 with TRBJ2-1; TRBD1 aligns across 9 bases. Trimming cost V 3 bases and J 4 bases; bases outside gene matches: 5. CDR1 is SGHRS, CDR2 YFSETQ, per germline. CDR3 size: 15 residues.